The subject of this entry is one T cell receptor beta chain. The data derive from a study of metastatic and nonmetastatic thyroid tumors. Germline values: CDR1 SGHTS, CDR2 YDEGEE. This CDR3 is built from 14 residues. V lost 2 bases, J lost 4 bases, and 10 bases lay in between. Using MiXCR, TCRdb re-called clones from the PCR reads. The sample lists 35,000 to 45,000 clones, 28% occurring once. Thyroid surgery had not been preceded by any treatment in any patient. This clonotype was obtained from a male donor with papillary thyroid cancer or a benign thyroid nodule (not recorded which). Some clones in this sample may be carry-over from other donors' samples. The chain is built from TRBV5-8 and TRBJ2-1, with D possibly matching TRBD1 (5 bases). The sample taken for sequencing was blood. The DNA for the CDR3 is TGTGCCAGCAGCTTTGAGACAGCTTACAATGAGCAGTTCTTC. Its translation: CASSFETAYNEQFF.